Listed here is a single T cell receptor beta chain. Its cognate antigen is unknown. Per germline, CDR1 SNHLY and CDR2 FYNNEI. The trim removed 0 bases at V and 4 bases at J, leaving 6 bases unmatched. The CDR3 spans 16 residues. This record comes from a study of T cells in localized non-small cell lung cancer. Study-wide points: Researchers found a median around 57 of the top 100 tumor clones in adjacent lung.

Here immunoSEQ multiplex PCR was the method, and the copy in TCRdb shows in-frame clones only, minus some. Among approximately 4,200 clones listed, 90% to 95% were seen once. This sequence was found in a woman aged 35-75 years with stage I lung adenocarcinoma. This chain links TRBV2 with TRBJ2-1; TRBD2 aligns across 7 bases. Source: peripheral blood, taken before any cancer treatment. The CDR3 nucleotides are TGTGCCAGCAGTGAAGCGGGCGGGAGCCCGTACAATGAGCAGTTCTTC. Its protein product is CASSEAGGSPYNEQFF.